These T cell receptor beta chains were read from a single sample in a study of blood T cells in healthy people across ages. TCRdb passed the 5' RACE reads through MiXCR, listing each CDR3 protein once. The table lists some 640,000 distinct CDR3 sequences, less than 35% of them singletons. Source material: blood. These receptors were taken from a woman of 80 years or more in good health. Each CDR3 is given with its conserved first and last residue. The D gene is left open where the match is weak. A row's size may be missing; if present it is once, few, many or a size class.

clone size	D gene	V gene	J gene	CDR3 DNA	CDR3 protein
many	NA	TRBV7-9	TRBJ2-5	TGTGCCAGCAGCTTAATACGGGAGACCCAGTACTTC	CASSLIRETQYF
NA	TRBD2	TRBV9	TRBJ2-2	TGTGCCAGCAGCGTAGTTAGCGGGGGTTACGCGAACACCGGGGAGCTGTTTTTT	CASSVVSGGYANTGELFF
many	TRBD2	TRBV5-1	TRBJ2-1	TGCGCCAGCAGCTCTTCACTAGCGGGGGGCTACAATGAGCAGTTCTTC	CASSSSLAGGYNEQFF
NA	NA	TRBV7-2	TRBJ2-1	TGTGCCAGCAGCCCCTTTAGGTACAATGAGCAGTTCTTC	CASSPFRYNEQFF
many	NA	TRBV29-1	TRBJ2-5	TGCAGCTCTACGGGACGGACAATGGAGACCCAGTACTTC	CSSTGRTMETQYF
many	TRBD1	TRBV4-1	TRBJ2-5	TGCGCCAGCAGTCGTCAGGGGGCTAGGGAGACCCAGTACTTC	CASSRQGARETQYF
many	TRBD2	TRBV27	TRBJ2-1	TGTGCCAACCCACGCGGGGGGGGAATCTACAATGAGCAGTTCTTC	CANPRGGGIYNEQFF
NA	TRBD2	TRBV6-2/TRBV6-3	TRBJ2-2	TGTGCCAGTTTTGCGGGGGGGCCGAGCACCGGGGAGCTGTTTTTT	CASFAGGPSTGELFF
NA	TRBD1	TRBV20-1	TRBJ1-3	TGCAGTACTACCAGGGGGTATGGAAACACCATATATTTT	CSTTRGYGNTIYF
many	NA	TRBV30	TRBJ2-7	TGTGCCTGGAAGGGAGGAGGCTACGAGCAGTACTTC	CAWKGGGYEQYF